A selection of T cell receptor beta chains follows, all from one sample in a study of T cell repertoires in cytomegalovirus infection. MiXCR, applied by TCRdb to the reads, yields one record per CDR3 protein. The sample has about 740,000 distinct CDR3 sequences, 35% to 45% seen once. The source material was PBMCs. These receptors came from a human donor in good health (CMV status not recorded). Some clones in this sample may be carry-over from other donors' samples. Each CDR3 is given with its conserved first and last residue. The order of the fields is CDR3 length, clone size, V gene, J gene, D gene, CDR3 DNA, CDR3 protein. A D gene is named only where the DNA matches it firmly. Expanded clones are given a class, and other clones once, few, many or no size at all.

cdr3_length: 14; clone_size: -; v_call: TRBV5-1; j_call: TRBJ1-1; d_call: -; cdr3_nt: TGCGCCAGCGGTTACGAGGGGCTTGCGACTGAAGCTTTCTTT; cdr3_aa: CASGYEGLATEAFF
cdr3_length: 11; clone_size: many; v_call: TRBV29-1; j_call: TRBJ1-2; d_call: -; cdr3_nt: TGCAGCGTTGACAGTAACTATGGCTACACCTTC; cdr3_aa: CSVDSNYGYTF
cdr3_length: 15; clone_size: -; v_call: TRBV28; j_call: TRBJ2-7; d_call: -; cdr3_nt: TGTGCCAGCAGTTTTAGTGGCAGGGGCGGTGGCGAGCAGTACTTC; cdr3_aa: CASSFSGRGGGEQYF
cdr3_length: 16; clone_size: -; v_call: TRBV11-2; j_call: TRBJ2-4; d_call: -; cdr3_nt: TGTGCCAGCAGCTTAGTTGGGGCATACTCCAAAAACATTCAGTACTTC; cdr3_aa: CASSLVGAYSKNIQYF
cdr3_length: 14; clone_size: few; v_call: TRBV29-1; j_call: TRBJ1-1; d_call: -; cdr3_nt: TGCAGCGTTGTCATAGGGACCTTGAACACTGAAGCTTTCTTT; cdr3_aa: CSVVIGTLNTEAFF
cdr3_length: 15; clone_size: few; v_call: TRBV7-2; j_call: TRBJ2-1; d_call: TRBD1; cdr3_nt: TGTGCCAGCAGCGCGGACAGGGGGGAATACAATGAGCAGTTCTTC; cdr3_aa: CASSADRGEYNEQFF
cdr3_length: 18; clone_size: many; v_call: TRBV7-2; j_call: TRBJ2-5; d_call: TRBD2; cdr3_nt: TGTGCCAGCAGCTTAGTAGCTGTAGCGGGAGGGCCCTCTCAGACCCAGTACTTC; cdr3_aa: CASSLVAVAGGPSQTQYF
cdr3_length: 14; clone_size: -; v_call: TRBV30; j_call: TRBJ2-1; d_call: TRBD2; cdr3_nt: TGTGCCTGGCGGGAACTAGCGGGGGGCAAGGAGCAGTTCTTC; cdr3_aa: CAWRELAGGKEQFF
cdr3_length: 14; clone_size: few; v_call: TRBV7-2; j_call: TRBJ1-5; d_call: -; cdr3_nt: TGTGCCAGCAGCCCAGACATGGGCAATCAGCCCCAGCATTTT; cdr3_aa: CASSPDMGNQPQHF
cdr3_length: 15; clone_size: -; v_call: TRBV15; j_call: TRBJ1-2; d_call: TRBD1; cdr3_nt: TGTGCCACCAGCAGACCGGGACAGGGTGAATCGGGCTACACCTTC; cdr3_aa: CATSRPGQGESGYTF
cdr3_length: 19; clone_size: -; v_call: TRBV29-1; j_call: TRBJ2-7; d_call: -; cdr3_nt: TGCAGCGTTGAAGATGGAAGGGTAGGGGACACACATAGCTCCTACGAGCAGTACTTC; cdr3_aa: CSVEDGRVGDTHSSYEQYF
cdr3_length: 12; clone_size: few; v_call: TRBV12-3/TRBV12-4; j_call: TRBJ1-6; d_call: -; cdr3_nt: TGTGCCAGCAGCGACTTAGGTTCACCCCTCCACTTT; cdr3_aa: CASSDLGSPLHF
cdr3_length: 14; clone_size: -; v_call: TRBV6-5; j_call: TRBJ2-4; d_call: TRBD1; cdr3_nt: TGTGCCAGCAGCGGACAGGCTCCCCAAAACATTCAGTACTTC; cdr3_aa: CASSGQAPQNIQYF
cdr3_length: 15; clone_size: many; v_call: TRBV27; j_call: TRBJ2-1; d_call: TRBD2; cdr3_nt: TGTGCCAGCGCCGGACTAGCGGTATACTACAATGAGCAGTTCTTC; cdr3_aa: CASAGLAVYYNEQFF
cdr3_length: 16; clone_size: -; v_call: TRBV6-2/TRBV6-3; j_call: TRBJ2-7; d_call: TRBD2; cdr3_nt: TGTGCCAGCAGTTTCGGGACTAGCGGGAGGCCCTACGAGCAGTACTTC; cdr3_aa: CASSFGTSGRPYEQYF
cdr3_length: 18; clone_size: -; v_call: TRBV19; j_call: TRBJ2-1; d_call: -; cdr3_nt: TGTGCCAGTATCGCGAGGAGGGGTAGCAGGGGATCGAACAATGAGCAGTTCTTC; cdr3_aa: CASIARRGSRGSNNEQFF
cdr3_length: 16; clone_size: -; v_call: TRBV6-6; j_call: TRBJ2-4; d_call: TRBD2; cdr3_nt: TGTGCCAGCAGTTACTCCACTGGACTAGCGATAAACATTCAGTACTTC; cdr3_aa: CASSYSTGLAINIQYF
cdr3_length: 16; clone_size: few; v_call: TRBV13; j_call: TRBJ2-1; d_call: -; cdr3_nt: TGTGCCAGCAGCTTTGGCCGGGGTGAATCAGGGAATGAGCAGTTCTTC; cdr3_aa: CASSFGRGESGNEQFF
cdr3_length: 16; clone_size: few; v_call: TRBV7-2; j_call: TRBJ1-6; d_call: TRBD1; cdr3_nt: TGTGCCAGCAGCTTGGCTCACAGGGGGCGGCATTCACCCCTCCACTTT; cdr3_aa: CASSLAHRGRHSPLHF
cdr3_length: 15; clone_size: -; v_call: TRBV15; j_call: TRBJ1-3; d_call: -; cdr3_nt: TGTGCCACCAGCAGAGATCCCAGTCCGGGAAACACCATATATTTT; cdr3_aa: CATSRDPSPGNTIYF
cdr3_length: 15; clone_size: few; v_call: TRBV19; j_call: TRBJ2-1; d_call: TRBD2; cdr3_nt: TGTGCCAGTAGGCGACTAGCGGGAGTCGTCAATGAGCAGTTCTTC; cdr3_aa: CASRRLAGVVNEQFF
cdr3_length: 12; clone_size: -; v_call: TRBV2; j_call: TRBJ1-1; d_call: -; cdr3_nt: TGTGCCAGCAGTACTCCCAGGGTAGGGGCTTTCTTT; cdr3_aa: CASSTPRVGAFF
cdr3_length: 14; clone_size: few; v_call: TRBV27; j_call: TRBJ1-2; d_call: -; cdr3_nt: TGTGCCAGCCGCCGTTCAGGGAGCGGAGAAGGCTACACCTTC; cdr3_aa: CASRRSGSGEGYTF
cdr3_length: 13; clone_size: -; v_call: TRBV12-3/TRBV12-4; j_call: TRBJ1-6; d_call: -; cdr3_nt: TGTGCCAGCAGTGACGAACCGGGCTCACCCCTCCAGTTT; cdr3_aa: CASSDEPGSPLQF
cdr3_length: 14; clone_size: -; v_call: TRBV12-3/TRBV12-4; j_call: TRBJ2-1; d_call: -; cdr3_nt: TGTGCCAGCAGTTTTTCCCGTCTCGTAAATGAGCAGTTCTTC; cdr3_aa: CASSFSRLVNEQFF
cdr3_length: 12; clone_size: -; v_call: TRBV20-1; j_call: TRBJ2-5; d_call: -; cdr3_nt: TGCAGTGCTACCAGACAGCAAGAGACCCAGTACTTC; cdr3_aa: CSATRQQETQYF
cdr3_length: 16; clone_size: few; v_call: TRBV7-9; j_call: TRBJ1-1; d_call: -; cdr3_nt: TGTGCCAGCAGCTTAGCGAAGGAGGGAAGGGCCACTGAAGCTTTCTTT; cdr3_aa: CASSLAKEGRATEAFF
cdr3_length: 15; clone_size: -; v_call: TRBV7-2; j_call: TRBJ2-7; d_call: -; cdr3_nt: TGTGCCAGCAGCCCGCCCAGGGGCTCCTCCTACGAGCAGTACTTC; cdr3_aa: CASSPPRGSSYEQYF
cdr3_length: 13; clone_size: few; v_call: TRBV4-2; j_call: TRBJ2-3; d_call: -; cdr3_nt: TGTGCCAGCAGCCAAGGGCTAACGGATACGCAGTATTTT; cdr3_aa: CASSQGLTDTQYF
cdr3_length: 16; clone_size: -; v_call: TRBV24-1; j_call: TRBJ2-1; d_call: TRBD2; cdr3_nt: TGTGCCACCAGTCCTAGCGGGAAAGGTCGGTACAATGAGCAGTTCTTC; cdr3_aa: CATSPSGKGRYNEQFF
cdr3_length: 13; clone_size: many; v_call: TRBV7-2; j_call: TRBJ2-3; d_call: -; cdr3_nt: TGTGCCAGCAGCCCCCGGGGAGGAGATACGCAGTATTTT; cdr3_aa: CASSPRGGDTQYF
cdr3_length: 13; clone_size: few; v_call: TRBV28; j_call: TRBJ1-1; d_call: -; cdr3_nt: TGTGCCAGCAGCCCAGTAGGGTTCACTGAAGCTTTCTTT; cdr3_aa: CASSPVGFTEAFF
cdr3_length: 13; clone_size: -; v_call: TRBV20-1; j_call: TRBJ2-7; d_call: -; cdr3_nt: TGCAGTGCTAGGGCAGACGGCGGCTACGAGCAGTACTTC; cdr3_aa: CSARADGGYEQYF
cdr3_length: 15; clone_size: -; v_call: TRBV27; j_call: TRBJ1-1; d_call: -; cdr3_nt: TGTGCCAGCAGTTATAGCCGGGGCGGTAGGGCTGAAGCTTTCTTT; cdr3_aa: CASSYSRGGRAEAFF
cdr3_length: 15; clone_size: -; v_call: TRBV20-1; j_call: TRBJ1-1; d_call: -; cdr3_nt: TGCAGTGCTAGAGATCTTAGGGGGTCGACGACTGAAGCTTTCTTT; cdr3_aa: CSARDLRGSTTEAFF
cdr3_length: 16; clone_size: once; v_call: TRBV5-4; j_call: TRBJ2-5; d_call: TRBD1; cdr3_nt: TGTGCCAGCAGCATCAAAGGGCAGGGGGCGCAAGAGACCCAGTACTTC; cdr3_aa: CASSIKGQGAQETQYF
cdr3_length: 15; clone_size: many; v_call: TRBV7-2; j_call: TRBJ1-1; d_call: -; cdr3_nt: TGTGCCAGCAGCGCCGCCGTCCAGGGTGGCACTGAAGCTTTCTTT; cdr3_aa: CASSAAVQGGTEAFF
cdr3_length: 14; clone_size: few; v_call: TRBV20-1; j_call: TRBJ1-4; d_call: TRBD1; cdr3_nt: TGCAGTGCTAGAGATCCAGGGGGACGGGAAAAACTGTTTTTT; cdr3_aa: CSARDPGGREKLFF
cdr3_length: 13; clone_size: many; v_call: TRBV2; j_call: TRBJ1-4; d_call: -; cdr3_nt: TGTGCCAGCAGGACAGACTTTAATGAAAAACTGTTTTTT; cdr3_aa: CASRTDFNEKLFF
cdr3_length: 15; clone_size: -; v_call: TRBV19; j_call: TRBJ2-7; d_call: -; cdr3_nt: TGTGCCAGTAGTATAGTCCTACAGGGCTCCTACGAGCAGTACTTC; cdr3_aa: CASSIVLQGSYEQYF
cdr3_length: 13; clone_size: -; v_call: TRBV20-1; j_call: TRBJ1-1; d_call: TRBD1; cdr3_nt: TGCAGTGCTCATCTGGGGGGACAGGCTGAAGCTTTCTTT; cdr3_aa: CSAHLGGQAEAFF
cdr3_length: 15; clone_size: -; v_call: TRBV28; j_call: TRBJ2-2; d_call: -; cdr3_nt: TGTGCCAGCAGTTTCGCCCAGGGGAAAACCGGGGAGCTGTTTTTT; cdr3_aa: CASSFAQGKTGELFF
cdr3_length: 14; clone_size: -; v_call: TRBV6-5; j_call: TRBJ1-1; d_call: -; cdr3_nt: TGTGCCAGCAGCCCCGCGGGGCTCGGCACTGAAGCTTTCTTT; cdr3_aa: CASSPAGLGTEAFF
cdr3_length: 15; clone_size: -; v_call: TRBV3-1; j_call: TRBJ1-6; d_call: -; cdr3_nt: TGTGCCAGCAGCCCCACGGCAGGGGAAAATTCACCCCTCCACTTT; cdr3_aa: CASSPTAGENSPLHF
cdr3_length: 16; clone_size: -; v_call: TRBV4-1; j_call: TRBJ1-3; d_call: -; cdr3_nt: TGCGCCAGCAGCCCCAGAGGGGCGGGGGCTGGAAACACCATATATTTT; cdr3_aa: CASSPRGAGAGNTIYF
cdr3_length: 13; clone_size: -; v_call: TRBV20-1; j_call: TRBJ2-1; d_call: TRBD2; cdr3_nt: TGCAGTGCTAGTGTAGCTAGCGGGGACCCCGAGTTCTTC; cdr3_aa: CSASVASGDPEFF
cdr3_length: 15; clone_size: few; v_call: TRBV7-6; j_call: TRBJ1-1; d_call: -; cdr3_nt: TGTGCCAGCAGCTTTCCGGGACCTCTGGGCACTGAAGCTTTCTTT; cdr3_aa: CASSFPGPLGTEAFF
cdr3_length: 15; clone_size: -; v_call: TRBV6-6; j_call: TRBJ1-5; d_call: -; cdr3_nt: TGTGCCAGCATCGGGAGTCAGGCCCTCAATCAGCCCCAGCATTTT; cdr3_aa: CASIGSQALNQPQHF
cdr3_length: 16; clone_size: -; v_call: TRBV25-1; j_call: TRBJ2-1; d_call: -; cdr3_nt: TGTGCCAGCAGTGAATCGGGCAGGGACTCCTACAATGAGCAGTTCTTC; cdr3_aa: CASSESGRDSYNEQFF
cdr3_length: 14; clone_size: -; v_call: TRBV5-1; j_call: TRBJ2-7; d_call: TRBD2; cdr3_nt: TGCGCCAGCACTCTAGCGGGAGGGCTCTACGAGCAGTACTTC; cdr3_aa: CASTLAGGLYEQYF
cdr3_length: 16; clone_size: -; v_call: TRBV12-3/TRBV12-4; j_call: TRBJ2-5; d_call: -; cdr3_nt: TGTGCCAGCAGTTTACGGCTAGGAACAACCAAAGAGACCCAGTACTTC; cdr3_aa: CASSLRLGTTKETQYF
cdr3_length: 15; clone_size: -; v_call: TRBV5-6; j_call: TRBJ1-1; d_call: -; cdr3_nt: TGTGCCAGCAGCTTGTGGGTACAGACGCACACTGAAGCTTTCTTT; cdr3_aa: CASSLWVQTHTEAFF
cdr3_length: 15; clone_size: -; v_call: TRBV6-8; j_call: TRBJ1-6; d_call: TRBD1; cdr3_nt: TGTGCCAGCAGTTCGGGACAGCACTCTTTTTCACCCCTCCACTTT; cdr3_aa: CASSSGQHSFSPLHF
cdr3_length: 14; clone_size: few; v_call: TRBV6-1; j_call: TRBJ1-1; d_call: -; cdr3_nt: TGTGCCAGCAGTCTCGGGGGTGTCCCAAAGGAAGCTTTCTTT; cdr3_aa: CASSLGGVPKEAFF
cdr3_length: 10; clone_size: -; v_call: TRBV5-8; j_call: TRBJ2-3; d_call: -; cdr3_nt: TGTGCCAGCAGCTACATACAGGGACATTTT; cdr3_aa: CASSYIQGHF
cdr3_length: 14; clone_size: -; v_call: TRBV5-1; j_call: TRBJ2-1; d_call: -; cdr3_nt: TGCGCCAGCAGCTGGGGGGCGCGGCGGGATGAGCAGTTCTTC; cdr3_aa: CASSWGARRDEQFF
cdr3_length: 12; clone_size: many; v_call: TRBV11-2; j_call: TRBJ2-1; d_call: -; cdr3_nt: TGTGCCAGCAGCGACCTCGGCAATGAGCAGTTCTTC; cdr3_aa: CASSDLGNEQFF
cdr3_length: 15; clone_size: -; v_call: TRBV2; j_call: TRBJ1-2; d_call: TRBD1; cdr3_nt: TGTGCCAGCAGTGCCCGGGACAGGGGATCGAGAGGCTACACCTTC; cdr3_aa: CASSARDRGSRGYTF
cdr3_length: 12; clone_size: few; v_call: TRBV12-3/TRBV12-4; j_call: TRBJ2-7; d_call: -; cdr3_nt: TGTGCCAGCAGTTTACTGGGCCTCGAGCAGTACTTC; cdr3_aa: CASSLLGLEQYF
cdr3_length: 15; clone_size: -; v_call: TRBV2; j_call: TRBJ2-3; d_call: -; cdr3_nt: TGTGCCAGCAGTGGGAGGGGTTCTCAGACAGATACGCAGTATTTT; cdr3_aa: CASSGRGSQTDTQYF